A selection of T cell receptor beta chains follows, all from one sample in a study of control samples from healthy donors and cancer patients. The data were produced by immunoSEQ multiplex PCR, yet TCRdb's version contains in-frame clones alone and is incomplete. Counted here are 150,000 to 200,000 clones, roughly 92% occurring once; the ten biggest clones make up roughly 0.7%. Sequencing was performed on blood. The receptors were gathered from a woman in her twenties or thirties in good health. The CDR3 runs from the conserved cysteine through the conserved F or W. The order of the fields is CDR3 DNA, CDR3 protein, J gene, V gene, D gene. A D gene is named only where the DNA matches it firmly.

CDR3 DNA: TGTGCCAGCAGCTTATCGCCGGGACAGGGGACCACCGGGGAGCTGTTTTTT; CDR3 protein: CASSLSPGQGTTGELFF; J gene: TRBJ2-2; V gene: TRBV7-9; D gene: TRBD1
CDR3 DNA: TGTGCCTCTACTAGCGGGATAAGTGCAGATACGCAGTATTTT; CDR3 protein: CASTSGISADTQYF; J gene: TRBJ2-3; V gene: TRBV9; D gene: TRBD2
CDR3 DNA: TGCGCCAGCAGCCAAGATAGCATGCGGGGGGACAGGGGGAACGAGCAGTACTTC; CDR3 protein: CASSQDSMRGDRGNEQYF; J gene: TRBJ2-7; V gene: TRBV4-1; D gene: TRBD1
CDR3 DNA: TGTGCCATCAGTTCAGAGGACAGGGGCAATCAGCCCCAGCATTTT; CDR3 protein: CAISSEDRGNQPQHF; J gene: TRBJ1-5; V gene: TRBV10-3; D gene: TRBD1
CDR3 DNA: TGTGCCAGCAGTGACTCGGGAGGTAGCTCCTACGAGCAGTACTTC; CDR3 protein: CASSDSGGSSYEQYF; J gene: TRBJ2-7; V gene: TRBV6-6; D gene: TRBD2
CDR3 DNA: TGTGCCTCCCGACTAGCGGGCACAGATACGCAGTATTTT; CDR3 protein: CASRLAGTDTQYF; J gene: TRBJ2-3; V gene: TRBV6-5; D gene: TRBD2
CDR3 DNA: TGCAGCGTTGGGACCGGACAGGTCGCCTACGAGCAGTACTTC; CDR3 protein: CSVGTGQVAYEQYF; J gene: TRBJ2-7; V gene: TRBV29-1; D gene: TRBD1
CDR3 DNA: TGTGCCAGCAGCGCAACTATTTTCACAGATACGCAGTATTTT; CDR3 protein: CASSATIFTDTQYF; J gene: TRBJ2-3; V gene: TRBV4-2; D gene: NA
CDR3 DNA: TGTGCCAGCAGCCCCGAAACAGGCACCCCAACTAATGAAAAACTGTTTTTT; CDR3 protein: CASSPETGTPTNEKLFF; J gene: TRBJ1-4; V gene: TRBV3-1/TRBV3-2; D gene: NA
CDR3 DNA: TGTGCCAGCACTAGACTATTCCAAGAGACCCAGTACTTC; CDR3 protein: CASTRLFQETQYF; J gene: TRBJ2-5; V gene: TRBV28; D gene: NA
CDR3 DNA: TGTGCCAGTGGGAATATGGAAAGACGGAATCAGCCCCAGCATTTT; CDR3 protein: CASGNMERRNQPQHF; J gene: TRBJ1-5; V gene: TRBV19; D gene: NA
CDR3 DNA: TGTGCCAGCAGCTGGGACAGGGCACACAATGAGCAGTTCTTC; CDR3 protein: CASSWDRAHNEQFF; J gene: TRBJ2-1; V gene: TRBV5-6; D gene: TRBD1
CDR3 DNA: TGTGCCACCAGCAGAGAAGTATCCGCCGCGAGTGAAAAACTGTTTTTT; CDR3 protein: CATSREVSAASEKLFF; J gene: TRBJ1-4; V gene: TRBV15; D gene: NA